This T cell receptor (beta chain) was observed in a study of T cells in Graves' hyperthyroidism and ophthalmopathy. The study, taken as a whole, reports: Ophthalmopathy and stable hyperthyroidism were separated by a 13 V-J model.

For this clonotype: Antigen: not known.

CDR1 is SQVTM and CDR2 is ANQGSEA in the germline V gene. V lost 3 bases to trimming and J lost 1 base, with 11 bases between them. This CDR3 is 14 amino acids long. Researchers amplified the TCR beta CDR3 regions from RNA transcripts. When the TCR CDR3 underwent first-round RT-PCR, the HTBI primer set was used. TCRdb independently ran MiXCR on the multiplex PCR reads; one entry per CDR3 protein. The sample lists about 580,000 distinct CDR3 sequences; about 43% were seen once. Stability of Graves' hyperthyroidism was defined as absent ophthalmopathy progression within 18 months. Diagnoses rested on clinical symptoms, serum thyroxine and TRAb, thyroid ultrasound and orbital computed tomography.

This chain uses TRBV29-1 with TRBJ2-3; perhaps D is TRBD1 or TRBD2 (6 bases each). Source material: peripheral blood or thyroid tissue (not recorded which). The receptor was isolated from a woman between 18 and 29 years old with Graves' hyperthyroidism. CDR3 nucleotides: TGCAGCGTTGAGGGGGGCAGCCGCACAGATACGCAGTATTTT. Translating gives CSVEGGSRTDTQYF.